The 24 T cell receptor beta chains listed next were all sequenced from one sample in a study of shared clonotypes between healthy human individuals. Naive CD8 cells lacked CD45RO and underwent positive selection for CCR7, leaving out terminally differentiated effector memory CD45RA+ cells. Using immunoSEQ multiplex PCR, the repertoire was profiled, and TCRdb retains in-frame clones only, with some absent. The table shows about 1.9 million clones, with 93% occurring only once. Sequencing input: naive CD8+ T cells from PBMCs. The receptor set was obtained from a man aged 18 to 35 in good health. Some clones in this sample may be carry-over from other donors' samples.

To note about this clone: In the same sample, other DNA sequences code for this CDR3. The chain combines TRBV13 with TRBJ2-2, with 8 bases aligning to TRBD2. Germline loops: CDR1 PRHDT, CDR2 FYEKMQ (reference sequence). Trimming cost V 0 bases and J 1 base; bases outside gene matches: 1. CDR3 length: 16 residues. CDR3 in DNA: TGTGCCAGCAGCTTAGGGCTAGCGGGGAACACCGGGGAGCTGTTTTTT. It translates to CASSLGLAGNTGELFF.

Worth noting for this clone: The sample carries other DNA sequences with the same CDR3. The rearrangement joins TRBV7-9 to TRBJ2-7; D not certain. Trimming removed 3 bases at V and 2 bases at J, with 5 bases between. This CDR3 has 12 amino acids. The germline gives CDR1 SEHNR, CDR2 FQNEAQ (reference sequence). The CDR3 nucleotides are TGTGCCAGCAGCTTCCTGGCCTACGAGCAGTACTTC. Protein: CASSFLAYEQYF.

V gene TRBV29-1 combines with J gene TRBJ1-2, with 11 bases fitting TRBD1. Germline V gene lookup returns CDR1 SQVTM and CDR2 ANQGSEA. This CDR3 contains 14 residues. The trim removed 6 bases at V and 4 bases at J, leaving 7 bases unmatched. The CDR3 region has the DNA TGCAGCGTCGTGGGGACAGGGGGATCCTATGGCTACACCTTC. Its protein is CSVVGTGGSYGYTF.

The genes are TRBV28 and TRBJ2-7; no reliable D call. Between the trimmed V and J ends, which lost 5 bases and 1 base, there was a span of 12 bases. The length of the CDR3 is 14 residues. The germline gives CDR1 MDHEN, CDR2 SYDVKM. The CDR3 region has the DNA TGTGCCAGCAGTCCCCAGACTTATTCCTACGAGCAGTACTTC. Its protein product is CASSPQTYSYEQYF.

The genes are TRBV2 and TRBJ2-1; 7 bases map to TRBD1. The CDR3 has 12 amino acids. V shed 10 bases and J 8 bases; nucleotides not matched to a gene: 8. CDR1 is SNHLY, CDR2 FYNNEI, per germline. CDR3 bases: TGTGCCATCCTACAGGGGTTCGATGAGCAGTTCTTC. Protein sequence: CAILQGFDEQFF.

The J gene is TRBJ1-1, the V gene TRBV5-1; D possibly corresponds to TRBD1 (6 bases). Trimming cost V 0 bases and J 1 base, with 10 bases left between them. CDR3 length equals 15 residues. Germline V gives CDR1 SGHRS, CDR2 YFSETQ. The CDR3 loop is CASSLGQGKNTEAFF. The DNA of the CDR3 is TGCGCCAGCAGCTTGGGGCAGGGGAAGAACACTGAAGCTTTCTTT.

The chain combines TRBV7-3 with TRBJ2-1, with 9 positions matching TRBD2. Looked up from germline, CDR1 is SGHTA and CDR2 is FQGTGA. The J segment lost 6 bases and the V segment lost 1 base, leaving 10 bases of the junction unmatched. CDR3 length: 17 amino acids. This CDR3 is CASSLMNPGTSINEQFF. In nucleotides, the CDR3 is TGTGCCAGCAGCTTAATGAACCCCGGGACTAGCATCAATGAGCAGTTCTTC.

The rearrangement uses TRBV7-2 and TRBJ2-7; D may be TRBD2 (6 bases). Trimming stripped 5 bases from V and 2 bases from J, with 16 bases between. Per germline, CDR1 SGHTA and CDR2 FQGNSA. The CDR3 length is 15 residues. CDR3 protein: CASSPIGAGPYEQYF. CDR3 in DNA: TGTGCCAGCAGCCCCATAGGTGCGGGACCCTACGAGCAGTACTTC.

The genes are TRBV7-6 and TRBJ2-7; 15 bases agree with TRBD2. V lost 5 bases to trimming and J lost 0 bases; unmatched junction nucleotides: 5. In germline, CDR1 is SGHVS, CDR2 FNYEAQ. This CDR3 region has 17 residues. CDR3 nucleotides: TGTGCCAGCAGCCCTGGGACTAGCGGGAGGAACTCCTACGAGCAGTACTTC. Translating gives CASSPGTSGRNSYEQYF.

This clone has just a few counts. Other DNA sequences in the sample encode the same CDR3. This sequence joins TRBV30 and TRBJ1-1; 8 bases match TRBD1. The CDR3 extends over 14 amino acids. CDR1 and CDR2 (germline): GTSNPN, SVGIG (reference sequence). V shed 2 bases, J shed 1 base, and the junction held 3 bases outside the gene matches. As DNA, the CDR3 is TGTGCCTGGAGTACTGGACAGGGGAACACTGAAGCTTTCTTT. The encoded protein is CAWSTGQGNTEAFF.

The V gene is TRBV6-6, the J gene TRBJ1-1; D is perhaps TRBD1 (6 bases). CDR1 is MNHNY, CDR2 SVGAGI, per germline (reference sequence). The V and J ends lost 0 bases and 5 bases respectively, with 10 bases between them. CDR3 length: 14 residues. CDR3 bases: TGTGCCAGCAGTTACTCCTCTCAGGGGACTGAAGCTTTCTTT. Residues: CASSYSSQGTEAFF.

This clone was found a few times. The gene calls are TRBV19 and TRBJ1-4; D might be TRBD1 (6 bases). Trimming took 7 bases from V and 8 from J, leaving 14 bases between them. The CDR3 loop spans 13 amino acids. Germline CDR1 reads LNHDA; CDR2 reads SQIVND (reference sequence). Here the CDR3 reads CASNSDSREKLFF. Here the CDR3 DNA reads TGTGCCAGTAACTCGGACAGTAGGGAAAAACTGTTTTTT.

The chain carries TRBV5-6 and TRBJ2-5; D perhaps matches TRBD1 (7 bases). V dropped 0 bases and J dropped 5 bases, with 14 bases sitting between them. The CDR3 has 15 amino acids. Germline values: CDR1 SGHDT, CDR2 YYEEEE. The CDR3 reads CASSLGQGGLETQYF. DNA for the CDR3: TGTGCCAGCAGCTTGGGACAGGGAGGTTTGGAGACCCAGTACTTC.

This rearrangement joins TRBV6-6 to TRBJ1-1; maybe TRBD1 (6 bases). CDR1 is MNHNY and CDR2 is SVGAGI in the germline V gene (reference sequence). The CDR3 totals 14 residues. Trimming removed 5 bases from V and 7 bases from J, with 17 bases in between. The CDR3 DNA reads TGTGCCAGCAGTGCGCTCGAGAAGGGGGGTGAAGCTTTCTTT. The encoded protein is CASSALEKGGEAFF.

The chain is built from TRBV18 and TRBJ2-7; 7 positions agree with TRBD1. The V segment lost 3 bases and the J segment 3 bases; nucleotides outside the gene matches: 11. This CDR3 region has 16 residues. In germline, CDR1 is KGHSH, CDR2 LQKENI. CDR3 bases: TGTGCCAGCTCACCTCTCGACAGGGCGACCGACTACGAGCAGTACTTC. Translating it yields CASSPLDRATDYEQYF.

V is TRBV2 and J is TRBJ2-3, with 8 nucleotides matching TRBD2. Unmatched junction bases numbered 3, after V lost 7 bases and J lost 0 bases. The germline V gene has CDR1 SNHLY and CDR2 FYNNEI. The CDR3 has 14 amino acids. CDR3 amino acids: CASIAGYSTDTQYF. The CDR3 DNA is TGTGCCAGCATAGCGGGATATAGCACAGATACGCAGTATTTT.

The J gene is TRBJ2-1, the V gene TRBV28; 10 positions agree with TRBD2. The CDR3 sequence is 14 residues long. V dropped 7 bases and J dropped 9; count of bases not matched to a gene: 9. Germline V lookup: CDR1 MDHEN, CDR2 SYDVKM. The CDR3 reads CASITTSGMGEQFF. In DNA, the CDR3 is TGTGCCAGCATCACCACTAGCGGGATGGGTGAGCAGTTCTTC.

The rearrangement links TRBV28 to TRBJ2-3; no firm D call. V shed 1 base and J shed 11 bases, with 13 bases lying between them. Germline V CDR1 and CDR2: MDHEN, SYDVKM. CDR3 size: 13 residues. CDR3 coding DNA: TGTGCCAGCAGTTTATCGCCCCCCCTGGGGCAGTATTTT. It is translated as CASSLSPPLGQYF.

The chain has TRBV7-9 and TRBJ2-1, with 14 positions matching TRBD2. V lost 5 bases, J lost 4 bases, and 13 bases stayed unmatched. The CDR3 consists of 19 residues. Germline assignment: CDR1 SEHNR and CDR2 FQNEAQ (reference sequence). CDR3 residues: CASSPHAGLAGVAYNEQFF. The CDR3 DNA reads as TGTGCCAGCAGCCCCCACGCGGGACTAGCGGGAGTGGCTTACAATGAGCAGTTCTTC.

On this clone itself: Other DNA sequences in the same sample also yield this CDR3. The chain employs TRBV28 and TRBJ2-7, with 7 bases fitting TRBD2. The CDR3 consists of 14 residues. Trimming at V came to 5 bases and at J to 2 bases, leaving 6 bases not matched to a gene. CDR1 and CDR2 (germline): MDHEN, SYDVKM. As DNA, the CDR3 is TGTGCCAGCAGTCTTCGGGGGGTGGCCTACGAGCAGTACTTC. Amino acid sequence: CASSLRGVAYEQYF.

The chain uses TRBV7-9 and TRBJ2-3; perhaps TRBD2 as D (6 bases). This CDR3 has 14 residues. Germline V gene lookup returns CDR1 SEHNR and CDR2 FQNEAQ (reference sequence). V was trimmed by 1 base and J by 5 bases, leaving 10 bases between them. The CDR3 sequence is CASSLVGSGDTQYF. CDR3 in DNA: TGTGCCAGCAGCTTAGTTGGTAGCGGAGATACGCAGTATTTT.

J is TRBJ1-1 and V is TRBV7-9; D is uncertain. The CDR3 has 12 amino acids. The ends were cut back, 1 base at V and 3 bases at J, with 3 bases in the middle. Germline V CDR1 and CDR2: SEHNR, FQNEAQ (reference sequence). Here the CDR3 DNA reads TGTGCCAGCAGCTTAGACGACACTGAAGCTTTCTTT. This codes for CASSLDDTEAFF.

The CDR3 bases are TGTGCCAGCAGCTTGTCTGGGAGCAATCAGCCCCAGCATTTT. Protein product: CASSLSGSNQPQHF. The chain carries TRBV5-5 and TRBJ1-5, with D unresolved. There are 14 residues in the CDR3. V lost 1 base and J 1 base, leaving 6 bases between the germline ends. The germline CDR1 and CDR2 sequences are SGHKS and YYEKEE (reference sequence).

This chain uses TRBV11-2 with TRBJ2-1; the D is unclear. This CDR3 is built from 13 residues. V was cut by 5 bases and J by 2 bases, with 7 bases left in between. Germline V CDR1 and CDR2: SGHAT, FQNNGV. DNA of the CDR3: TGTGCCAGCAGCCCTGAGCCCTACAATGAGCAGTTCTTC. Translating it yields CASSPEPYNEQFF.